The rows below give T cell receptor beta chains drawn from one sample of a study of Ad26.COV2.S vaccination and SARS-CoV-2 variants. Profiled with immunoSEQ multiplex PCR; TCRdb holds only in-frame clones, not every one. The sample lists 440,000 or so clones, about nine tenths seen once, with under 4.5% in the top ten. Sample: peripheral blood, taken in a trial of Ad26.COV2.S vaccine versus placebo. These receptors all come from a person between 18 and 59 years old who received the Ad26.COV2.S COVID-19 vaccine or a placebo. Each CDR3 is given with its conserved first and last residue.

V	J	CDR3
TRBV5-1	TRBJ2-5	CASSLQGLAGEETQYF
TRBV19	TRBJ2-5	CASSIDPVGYSQETQYF
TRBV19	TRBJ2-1	CASSLLSGGSYNEQFF
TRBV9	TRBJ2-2	CASSVAARNTGELFF
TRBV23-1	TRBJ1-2	CASSQIRGVDYTF
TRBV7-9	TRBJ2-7	CASSLVPGTYEQYF
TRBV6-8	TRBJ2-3	CASSTGGISTDTQYF
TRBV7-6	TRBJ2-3	CASSLTPAFSADTQYF
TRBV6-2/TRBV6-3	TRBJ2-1	CASSYHGRRTSGSYNEQFF
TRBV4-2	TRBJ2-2	CASSQGATSGETGELFF
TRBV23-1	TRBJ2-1	CASRNPGQGRRNEQFF
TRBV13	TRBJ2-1	CASKPALGSNEQFF
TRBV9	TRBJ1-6	CASSDPGSPLHF
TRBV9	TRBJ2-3	CASSVGREVPTDTQYF
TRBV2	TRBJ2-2	CASSGLAEGGELFF
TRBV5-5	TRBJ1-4	CASSAPDRGNEKLFF
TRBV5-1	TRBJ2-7	CASHPGPSGNYEQYF
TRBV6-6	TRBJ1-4	CASSYSEEKLFF
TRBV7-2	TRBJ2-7	CASSPGGGSIGEQYF
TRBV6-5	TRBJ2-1	CASSYYRYNEQFF
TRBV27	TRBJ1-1	CASSPGQGMNTEAFF
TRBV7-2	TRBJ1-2	CASSSPGTATNYGYTF
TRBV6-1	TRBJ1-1	CASSPPRDGNTEAFF
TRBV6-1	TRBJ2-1	CASSDEANFSYNEQFF
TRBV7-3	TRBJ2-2	CASSLPGSASPGELFF
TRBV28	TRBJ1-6	CASSLLDRGRFRSPLHF
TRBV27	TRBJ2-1	CASSLLREGYNEQFF
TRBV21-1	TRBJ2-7	CASSKDRGAGYEQYF
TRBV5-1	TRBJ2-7	CASSFSSPSGRESYEQYF
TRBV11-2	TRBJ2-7	CASSSSSGAHRYEQYF
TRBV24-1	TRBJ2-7	CATSDGRDHEQYF
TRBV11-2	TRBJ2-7	CASSSGPSGTYEQYF
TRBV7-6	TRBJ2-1	CASSLVRIRGLWAYNEQFF
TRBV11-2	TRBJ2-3	CASSILRDGTDTQYF
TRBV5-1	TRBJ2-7	CASSPTHSSSYEQYF
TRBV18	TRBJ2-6	CASSPRSGANVLTF
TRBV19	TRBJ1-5	CASSITRGQPQHF
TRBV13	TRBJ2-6	CASSRQERSGANVLTF
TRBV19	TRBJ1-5	CASSISTSNQPQHF
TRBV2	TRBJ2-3	CASSKMEGITDTQYF
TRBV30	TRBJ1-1	CAWSVNRNTEAFF
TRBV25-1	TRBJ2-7	CASSEYENLYEQYF
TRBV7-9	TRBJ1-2	CASSRPTQGARGYTF
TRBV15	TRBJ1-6	CATSGLGNSPLHF
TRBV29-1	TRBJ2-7	CSAQGNSYEQYF
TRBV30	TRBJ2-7	CAWSLVVYEQYF
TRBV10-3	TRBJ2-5	CAIREERTSGRETQYF
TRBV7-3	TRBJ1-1	CASSLWGNTEAFF
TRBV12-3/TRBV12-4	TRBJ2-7	CASSPIGIYEQYF
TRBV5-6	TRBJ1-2	CASSLGPGGNIGYTF
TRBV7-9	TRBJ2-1	CASSSLSSYNEQFF
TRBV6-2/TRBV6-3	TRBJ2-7	CASSYSGTILEQYF
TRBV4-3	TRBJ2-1	CASTLGASGSTGYNEQFF
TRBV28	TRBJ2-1	CASSLWSGAYNEQFF
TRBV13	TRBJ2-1	CASSLKARGRSEQFF
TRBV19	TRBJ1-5	CASTMGGVGNQPQHF
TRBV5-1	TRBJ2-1	CASSSGGRARYDEQFF
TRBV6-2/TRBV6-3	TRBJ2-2	CASSRTSGVDSNTGELFF